The 11 T cell receptor beta chains given below trace back to one sample, sequenced in a study of regulatory and conventional T cells in RAG deficiency (dated by TCRdb to 2017 to 2019). Libraries came from the immunoSEQ multiplex PCR assay. TCRdb holds this immuneACCESS table with in-frame rearrangements only. Some clones are missing; in checked studies, unresolved V genes explain under half, and the rest has no known cause. The sample contains over 45,000 clones, 75% to 90% of them found a single time. Of the sample, roughly 0.5% is held by the ten largest clones. Before genomic DNA extraction, conventional CD4+ T cells were isolated from blood as CD25-low CD127-high cells. The same sample was also studied in work on regulatory T cells. As noted in the second study: The multiplex PCR relied on 52 forward TRBV primers and 13 reverse TRBJ primers, and amplification bias was corrected through assay-based and computational methods.

The sample comprised CD4+ effector T cells sorted from blood. The receptors come from a human donor in good health.

V is TRBV11-1 and J is TRBJ2-5; TRBD1 matches at 9 bases. The CDR3 contains 15 residues. Losses at the gene ends were 7 bases for V and 2 bases for J; bases not matched to a gene: 8. Germline V gene data show CDR1 as SGHAT and CDR2 as FQDESV (reference sequence). The CDR3 protein is CASKGRDRAQETQYF. Written as DNA, the CDR3 is TGTGCCAGCAAGGGGCGGGACAGGGCGCAAGAGACCCAGTACTTC. Based on the CDR3 plus reference TRBV11-1 and TRBJ2-5, the full variable domain is EAEVAQSPRYKITEKSQAVAFWCDPISGHATLYWYRQILGQGPELLVQFQDESVVDDSQLPKDRFSAERLKGVDSTLKIQPAELGDSAMYLCASKGRDRAQETQYFGPGTRLLVL.

V and J are TRBV28 and TRBJ1-5, with D hard to call. In germline, CDR1 is MDHEN, CDR2 SYDVKM. This CDR3 comprises 14 residues. With 4 bases removed from V and 7 bases from J, the gap between germline ends came to 14 bases. The CDR3 nucleotides are TGTGCCAGCAGTTACCCCCATGCGAGCCAGCCCCAGCATTTT. Its protein is CASSYPHASQPQHF.

This clone was seen only a few times. This chain connects TRBV25-1 to TRBJ2-7; 9 positions match TRBD2. With V trimmed by 0 bases and J by 6 bases, 12 bases remained unmatched. The germline CDR1 and CDR2 sequences are MGHDK and SYGVNS. The CDR3 loop spans 17 amino acids. The CDR3 region is CASSEYDLLGTSSEQYF. DNA for the CDR3: TGTGCCAGCAGTGAATATGACCTTTTAGGGACTAGCAGCGAGCAGTACTTC.

V is TRBV28 and J is TRBJ2-7; D might be TRBD1 (5 bases). The length of the CDR3 is 12 residues. V dropped 4 bases and J dropped 3 bases, with 7 bases sitting between them. Germline-derived CDR1 and CDR2 are MDHEN and SYDVKM. DNA of the CDR3: TGTGCCAGCAGTTCGACAGTCTACGAGCAGTACTTC. It specifies CASSSTVYEQYF. Based on the CDR3 plus reference TRBV28 and TRBJ2-7, the full variable domain is DVKVTQSSRYLVKRTGEKVFLECVQDMDHENMFWYRQDPGLGLRLIYFSYDVKMKEKGDIPEGYSVSREKKERFSLILESASTNQTSMYLCASSSTVYEQYFGPGTRLTVT.

The table lists this clone with a few counts. The CDR3 here is CASSSMGLGPGTGELFF. The CDR3 DNA reads TGTGCCAGCAGCTCTATGGGACTGGGCCCGGGAACCGGGGAGCTGTTTTTT. The V and J genes are TRBV7-2 and TRBJ2-2, with a possible D match to TRBD2 (6 bases). Germline V CDR1 and CDR2: SGHTA, FQGNSA. The V end was cut by 4 bases, the J end by 5 bases, with 20 bases between. The CDR3 runs to 17 residues.

V and J are TRBV27 and TRBJ1-1; D unclear. Looked up from germline, CDR1 is MNHEY and CDR2 is SMNVEV (reference sequence). Deletions cut 3 bases from V and 4 bases from J, with 9 bases between. The CDR3 extends over 13 amino acids. CDR3 region: CASSLRVSTEAFF. The CDR3 DNA is TGTGCCAGCAGTTTGCGGGTTAGCACTGAAGCTTTCTTT.

This chain links TRBV30 with TRBJ1-4, with 7 bases fitting TRBD1. Germline assignment: CDR1 GTSNPN and CDR2 SVGIG (reference sequence). CDR3 length equals 13 residues. Losses at the gene ends were 1 base for V and 6 bases for J; bases not matched to a gene: 2. CDR3 protein: CAWSGQGYEKLFF. CDR3 bases: TGTGCCTGGAGTGGACAGGGTTATGAAAAACTGTTTTTT.

This chain links TRBV6-5 with TRBJ1-2; the match to TRBD1 covers 10 bases. The V and J ends lost 5 bases and 4 bases, in that order; junction bases with no gene match: 4. The CDR3 has 14 amino acids. Per germline, CDR1 MNHEY and CDR2 SVGAGI. DNA for the CDR3: TGTGCCAGCAGTGAAGACAGGGGGCTCTATGGCTACACCTTC. This encodes CASSEDRGLYGYTF.

The chain carries TRBV6-5 and TRBJ2-7, with a weak D call TRBD2 (5 bases). The CDR3 runs 14 residues. Trimming left V 6 bases short and J 2 bases short, with 14 bases between. Germline lookup yields CDR1 MNHEY and CDR2 SVGAGI. CDR3 DNA: TGTGCCAGCAGACGAGAGGGTCGAACCTACGAGCAGTACTTC. It specifies CASRREGRTYEQYF.

V is TRBV18 and J is TRBJ1-2; D remains unclear. The CDR3 has 13 amino acids. Germline values: CDR1 KGHSH, CDR2 LQKENI. Trimming removed 2 bases at V and 3 bases at J, with 7 bases between. The CDR3, as DNA: TGTGCCAGCTCACCAAGGCAGGACTATGGCTACACCTTC. Protein: CASSPRQDYGYTF.

The rearrangement links TRBV29-1 to TRBJ2-7; TRBD1 matches at 9 bases. Unmatched junction bases numbered 7, after V lost 3 bases and J lost 1 base. Germline V gene sequence: CDR1 SQVTM, CDR2 ANQGSEA. The CDR3 loop spans 15 amino acids. CDR3 DNA: TGCAGCGTTGACCTATCCGGGACAGGGTCCTACGAGCAGTACTTC. It translates to CSVDLSGTGSYEQYF.